This is a list of T cell receptor beta chains from one sample in a study of cytomegalovirus exposure and HLA in healthy donors. Assay: immunoSEQ multiplex PCR; the TCRdb copy retains only in-frame clones and omits some. This sample's table reports more than 50,000 clones. The sequenced sample was PBMCs. Receptors were obtained from a man aged 18 to 29 in good health and CMV-seropositive. Each CDR3 is given with its conserved first and last residue. Each record gives: CDR3 DNA, CDR3 protein, clone size, D gene, J gene, V gene, CDR3 length. D genes are given only for firm matches. The size field is filled for only some rows; it gives once, few, many or a size class.

cdr3_nt: TGCGCCAGCAGCCCTCACTGGGGGACTAGCGGGAGCTCCTACGAGCAGTACTTC
cdr3_aa: CASSPHWGTSGSSYEQYF
clone_size: medium-sized
d_call: TRBD2
j_call: TRBJ2-7
v_call: TRBV5-1
cdr3_length: 18

cdr3_nt: TGTGCCTCGAGCGCTGCGTACGAGCAGTACTTC
cdr3_aa: CASSAAYEQYF
clone_size: NA
d_call: NA
j_call: TRBJ2-7
v_call: TRBV30
cdr3_length: 11

cdr3_nt: TGTGCCAGCAGCTCCGATACTCCCCCAGGGGGCAATGAGCAGTTCTTC
cdr3_aa: CASSSDTPPGGNEQFF
clone_size: NA
d_call: TRBD1
j_call: TRBJ2-1
v_call: TRBV7-9
cdr3_length: 16

cdr3_nt: TGTGCCAGCAGTTTATCTTGGGGAGTAAGGACCGGGGAGCTGTTTTTT
cdr3_aa: CASSLSWGVRTGELFF
clone_size: NA
d_call: NA
j_call: TRBJ2-2
v_call: TRBV27
cdr3_length: 16

cdr3_nt: TGTGCCAGCAGCGTAAACTTGCATGCTACGCAGTATTTT
cdr3_aa: CASSVNLHATQYF
clone_size: NA
d_call: NA
j_call: TRBJ2-3
v_call: TRBV9
cdr3_length: 13

cdr3_nt: TGCGCCAGCAGCTTGGCCAAGGGAACTAGCGGGCCTCAAGAGACCCAGTACTTC
cdr3_aa: CASSLAKGTSGPQETQYF
clone_size: NA
d_call: TRBD2
j_call: TRBJ2-5
v_call: TRBV5-1
cdr3_length: 18

cdr3_nt: TGTGCCAGCAGTCAGTGGGACAGGGGTCAAGAGCAGTACTTC
cdr3_aa: CASSQWDRGQEQYF
clone_size: NA
d_call: TRBD1
j_call: TRBJ2-7
v_call: TRBV27
cdr3_length: 14

cdr3_nt: TGTGCCAGCAGCCTTAGTTATTCACCCCTCCACTTT
cdr3_aa: CASSLSYSPLHF
clone_size: NA
d_call: NA
j_call: TRBJ1-6
v_call: TRBV7-2
cdr3_length: 12

cdr3_nt: TGTGCCAGCAGAAATACAGGGAGTACTGAAGCTTTCTTT
cdr3_aa: CASRNTGSTEAFF
clone_size: NA
d_call: NA
j_call: TRBJ1-1
v_call: TRBV28
cdr3_length: 13

cdr3_nt: TGTGCCATCAGTGAGGACCCGATGACGACAAGGAACACCTTC
cdr3_aa: CAISEDPMTTRNTF
clone_size: NA
d_call: NA
j_call: TRBJ1-2
v_call: TRBV10-3
cdr3_length: 14

cdr3_nt: TGTGCCAGCAACTCCCCTGGGGCCACCTACGAGCAGTACTTC
cdr3_aa: CASNSPGATYEQYF
clone_size: NA
d_call: NA
j_call: TRBJ2-7
v_call: TRBV2
cdr3_length: 14

cdr3_nt: TGTGCCAGCAGCTTGGGACAGGGGGCCACTGAAGCTTTCTTT
cdr3_aa: CASSLGQGATEAFF
clone_size: NA
d_call: TRBD1
j_call: TRBJ1-1
v_call: TRBV11-3
cdr3_length: 14

cdr3_nt: TGCGCCAGCAGCTTGGCCGGACAGGCCAATCAGCCCCAGCATTTT
cdr3_aa: CASSLAGQANQPQHF
clone_size: NA
d_call: TRBD1
j_call: TRBJ1-5
v_call: TRBV5-1
cdr3_length: 15

cdr3_nt: TGTGCCAGCAGCTTAACCGGACATGGAAACACCATATATTTT
cdr3_aa: CASSLTGHGNTIYF
clone_size: NA
d_call: NA
j_call: TRBJ1-3
v_call: TRBV7-3
cdr3_length: 14

cdr3_nt: TGTGCCAGCAGTTTGGCGGGGTCAACTAATGAAAAACTGTTTTTT
cdr3_aa: CASSLAGSTNEKLFF
clone_size: NA
d_call: NA
j_call: TRBJ1-4
v_call: TRBV28
cdr3_length: 15

cdr3_nt: TGTGCCAGTAGTATATATCTGACAGCACCGACTAGCAATCAGCCCCAGCATTTT
cdr3_aa: CASSIYLTAPTSNQPQHF
clone_size: NA
d_call: NA
j_call: TRBJ1-5
v_call: TRBV19
cdr3_length: 18

cdr3_nt: TGTGCCAGCAGCCCTGCGGCAGGGGCCTTAAACACTGAAGCTTTCTTT
cdr3_aa: CASSPAAGALNTEAFF
clone_size: NA
d_call: NA
j_call: TRBJ1-1
v_call: TRBV27
cdr3_length: 16

cdr3_nt: TGCGCCAGCAGAGGAGAAGGGACCGGGAGTCAGCCCCAGCATTTT
cdr3_aa: CASRGEGTGSQPQHF
clone_size: NA
d_call: NA
j_call: TRBJ1-5
v_call: TRBV4-1
cdr3_length: 15

cdr3_nt: TGTGCCAGCAGCGTAGGTAGCGGGAGGGCCGAAGAGCAGTACTTC
cdr3_aa: CASSVGSGRAEEQYF
clone_size: NA
d_call: TRBD2
j_call: TRBJ2-5
v_call: TRBV9
cdr3_length: 15

cdr3_nt: TGCAGCGTGGGACAGGGGAACACCGGGGAGCTGTTTTTT
cdr3_aa: CSVGQGNTGELFF
clone_size: NA
d_call: TRBD1
j_call: TRBJ2-2
v_call: TRBV29-1
cdr3_length: 13

cdr3_nt: TGTGCCAGCAGTAATAGCGGGAAGTCCTACAATGAGCAGTTCTTC
cdr3_aa: CASSNSGKSYNEQFF
clone_size: NA
d_call: TRBD2
j_call: TRBJ2-1
v_call: TRBV2
cdr3_length: 15

cdr3_nt: TGTGCCAGCAGTGAAGCGCTTCCGAATAGCGGCTACGAGCAGTACTTC
cdr3_aa: CASSEALPNSGYEQYF
clone_size: NA
d_call: NA
j_call: TRBJ2-7
v_call: TRBV6-1
cdr3_length: 16

cdr3_nt: TGTGCCAGTAGGACAGGGGGGAACACTGAAGCTTTCTTT
cdr3_aa: CASRTGGNTEAFF
clone_size: NA
d_call: TRBD1
j_call: TRBJ1-1
v_call: TRBV19
cdr3_length: 13

cdr3_nt: TGTGCCAGCAGTCGGACTAGGGATTTGCAGACCCAGTACTTC
cdr3_aa: CASSRTRDLQTQYF
clone_size: NA
d_call: TRBD2
j_call: TRBJ2-5
v_call: TRBV5-4
cdr3_length: 14

cdr3_nt: TGCGCCAGCAGTCAACGCAGGGCCTACGAGCAGTACTTC
cdr3_aa: CASSQRRAYEQYF
clone_size: NA
d_call: NA
j_call: TRBJ2-7
v_call: TRBV23-1
cdr3_length: 13

cdr3_nt: TGTGCCAGAAGCTTGGCCGGTGGACTAGCGAAGGAGCAGTACTTC
cdr3_aa: CARSLAGGLAKEQYF
clone_size: NA
d_call: TRBD2
j_call: TRBJ2-7
v_call: TRBV5-3
cdr3_length: 15

cdr3_nt: TGTGCCAGCAGTGGGGACAGGAATAACTACGGCTACACCTTC
cdr3_aa: CASSGDRNNYGYTF
clone_size: NA
d_call: TRBD1
j_call: TRBJ1-2
v_call: TRBV2
cdr3_length: 14